These 13 T cell receptor beta chains share one sample of origin, sequenced in a study of blood T cell repertoires in COVID-19. The protocol was immunoSEQ multiplex PCR, while the TCRdb copy is restricted to in-frame clones and leaves out a portion. The profile shows about 42,000 clones, 85% to 90% of them singletons. The specimen sequenced was peripheral blood. Receptors originate from a man between 70 and 80 years old with acute or convalescent COVID-19.

Only a few counts were recorded for this clone. This sequence joins TRBV7-9 and TRBJ2-6; D may be TRBD1 (5 bases). Trimming pared 5 bases from V and 1 base from J, leaving 9 bases between. Germline-derived CDR1 and CDR2 are SEHNR and FQNEAQ (reference sequence). This CDR3 is built from 15 residues. As DNA, the CDR3 is TGTGCCAGCAGCAATCAGGGATCTGGGGCCAACGTCCTGACTTTC. It encodes CASSNQGSGANVLTF.

The genes are TRBV7-2 and TRBJ2-3, with a possible D match to TRBD2 (7 bases). Germline loops: CDR1 SGHTA, CDR2 FQGNSA. This CDR3 comprises 14 residues. V was trimmed by 3 bases and J by 5 bases, leaving 12 bases between them. The CDR3 DNA follows: TGTGCCAGCAGCTTTGGGGGGGCCGGAGATACGCAGTATTTT. Residues: CASSFGGAGDTQYF.

As DNA, the CDR3 is TGCAGCGTTTACAGGGACTATGGCTACACCTTC. It yields the protein CSVYRDYGYTF. The chain joins TRBV29-1 to TRBJ1-2, with D perhaps matching TRBD1 (6 bases). CDR3 length equals 11 residues. V lost 5 bases and J 3 bases, leaving 7 bases between the germline ends. The germline gives CDR1 SQVTM, CDR2 ANQGSEA.

This clone was seen just once. The chain carries TRBV3-1 (or the pseudogene TRBV3-2) and TRBJ1-4; D is unresolved. This CDR3 region has 15 residues. Trimming took 6 bases from V and 0 from J, leaving 11 bases between them. Per germline, CDR1 LGHDT and CDR2 YNNKEL (reference sequence). CDR3 in amino acids: CASSVTSATNEKLFF. The CDR3 DNA follows: TGTGCCAGCAGTGTTACAAGTGCAACTAATGAAAAACTGTTTTTT.

V usage is TRBV28 and J usage is TRBJ1-5, with D uncertain. From germline, CDR1 is MDHEN and CDR2 SYDVKM. Between the trimmed V and J ends, which lost 6 bases and 4 bases, there was a span of 13 bases. This CDR3 is built from 14 residues. CDR3 in DNA: TGTGCCAGCAGGTCGGATGTGAGGAATCAGCCCCAGCATTTT. Translation gives CASRSDVRNQPQHF.

This clone was seen a handful of times. V is TRBV14 and J is TRBJ2-3; 10 bases fit TRBD1. CDR3 length: 15 amino acids. The ends lost 4 bases at V and 6 bases at J; junction bases unmatched: 7. Germline CDR1 is SGHDN and CDR2 is FVKESK. The CDR3 sequence: CASSRDRGPTDTQYF. DNA of the CDR3: TGTGCCAGCAGCCGCGACAGGGGGCCAACGGATACGCAGTATTTT.

With respect to this clone: Within the sample, other DNA sequences also encode this same CDR3. V usage is TRBV19 and J usage is TRBJ2-1; weak D call: TRBD1 (6 bases). Per germline, CDR1 LNHDA and CDR2 SQIVND (reference sequence). V lost 3 bases, J lost 5 bases, and 8 bases lay in between. The CDR3 is made up of 13 amino acids. CDR3 loop: CASSIGQNNEQFF. The DNA of the CDR3 is TGTGCCAGTAGTATCGGACAGAACAATGAGCAGTTCTTC.

The chain has TRBV7-8 and TRBJ1-5; D perhaps matches TRBD1 (6 bases). The CDR3 contains 15 residues. Per germline, CDR1 SGHVS and CDR2 FQNEAQ. Between the trimmed V and J ends, which lost 0 bases and 10 bases, there was a span of 16 bases. CDR3 in amino acids: CASSLALGGTDPQHF. In DNA, the CDR3 is TGTGCCAGCAGCTTAGCGCTAGGGGGTACTGACCCCCAGCATTTT.

The chain is built from TRBV4-1 and TRBJ1-3; 7 bases agree with TRBD1. The CDR3 extends over 15 amino acids. V lost 4 bases and J lost 5; bases outside the gene matches: 8. Germline V gene sequence: CDR1 MGHRA, CDR2 YSYEKL. CDR3 sequence: CASSPTDRERNTIYF. CDR3 DNA: TGCGCCAGCAGCCCCACAGACAGGGAGAGAAACACCATATATTTT.

This clone was picked up one time. The V gene is TRBV5-6, the J gene TRBJ2-3; D is unclear. The germline gives CDR1 SGHDT, CDR2 YYEEEE. V was shortened by 2 bases and J by 7 bases, with 14 bases between the two germline ends. There are 14 residues in the CDR3. The CDR3 DNA reads TGTGCCAGCAGCTTTTTAACTGTCCCATATACGCAGTATTTT. This sequence encodes CASSFLTVPYTQYF.

The chain employs TRBV27 and TRBJ1-2, with D possibly TRBD1 on 5 matching bases. The CDR3 covers 16 residues. V was pared by 0 bases and J by 5 bases, with 16 bases between. The germline gives CDR1 MNHEY, CDR2 SMNVEV (reference sequence). In nucleotides, the CDR3 is TGTGCCAGCAGTTTATCCGGCGGGGCGCGGGTTTATGGCTACACCTTC. Protein product: CASSLSGGARVYGYTF.

The chain carries TRBV10-3 and TRBJ2-7; D is ambiguous. Germline values: CDR1 ENHRY, CDR2 SYGVKD. V lost 3 bases and J lost 5, with 5 bases in between. The CDR3 has 11 residues. For the CDR3, the DNA is TGTGCCATCAGTGAACGGGACGAGCAGTACTTC. It specifies CAISERDEQYF.

The chain employs TRBV9 and TRBJ1-1; D is unresolved. The ends were cut back, 1 base at V and 2 bases at J, with 6 bases in the middle. Germline lookup yields CDR1 SGDLS and CDR2 YYNGEE. The CDR3 has 13 amino acids. CDR3 sequence: CASSVIVNTEAFF. DNA of the CDR3: TGTGCCAGCAGCGTAATAGTAAACACTGAAGCTTTCTTT.